These 30 T cell receptor beta chains originate from one sample sequenced in a study of T cells in tumors after PD-1 blockade. Clones were read by immunoSEQ multiplex PCR, and TCRdb kept only the in-frame ones, dropping some. This table has over a thousand clones, more than 60% appearing once. Sequenced material: tumor tissue, taken before anti-PD-1 treatment. The receptor source for this set is a human donor with basal cell carcinoma.

The chain has TRBV2 and TRBJ2-3, with D maybe TRBD2 (5 bases). This CDR3 spans 15 amino acids. CDR1 is SNHLY and CDR2 is FYNNEI in the germline V gene. Between the trimmed V and J ends, which lost 6 bases and 0 bases, there was a span of 13 bases. CDR3 DNA sequence: TGTGCCAGCAGGCGGTCTAGCCAAAGCACAGATACGCAGTATTTT. Translated: CASRRSSQSTDTQYF.

This clone appeared a few times. This chain uses TRBV2 with TRBJ2-1, with 9 positions matching TRBD1. CDR3 length: 15 residues. Germline lookup yields CDR1 SNHLY and CDR2 FYNNEI. Trimming at V came to 5 bases and at J to 6 bases, leaving 8 bases not matched to a gene. As DNA, the CDR3 is TGTGCCAGCAGTAGAACAGGGGGCCGGGGCAATGAGCAGTTCTTC. Translating gives CASSRTGGRGNEQFF.

The CDR3 loop is CASSLNRGDGNQPQHF. As DNA, the CDR3 is TGTGCCAGCAGCTTGAACAGGGGTGATGGAAATCAGCCCCAGCATTTT. The chain uses TRBV5-4 and TRBJ1-5; the match to TRBD1 covers 7 bases. The CDR3 consists of 16 residues. The germline gives CDR1 SGHNT, CDR2 YYREEE (reference sequence). The ends lost 1 base at V and 4 bases at J; junction bases unmatched: 8.

The rearrangement uses TRBV4-1 and TRBJ2-3, with D possibly TRBD1 on 6 matching bases. From germline, CDR1 is MGHRA and CDR2 YSYEKL. CDR3 length: 16 amino acids. Trimming left V 3 bases short and J 3 bases short, with 16 bases between. CDR3 sequence (DNA): TGCGCCAGCAGCCAGTATGGACAGAGACTAACAGATACGCAGTATTTT. This gives the protein CASSQYGQRLTDTQYF.

This sequence joins TRBV27 and TRBJ2-3; D gene unclear. Germline assignment: CDR1 MNHEY and CDR2 SMNVEV (reference sequence). CDR3 length equals 14 residues. Trimming pared 4 bases from V and 6 bases from J, leaving 14 bases between. The CDR3 reads CASSYRDERDTQYF. DNA for the CDR3: TGTGCCAGCAGTTATCGAGACGAGCGTGATACGCAGTATTTT.

J is TRBJ1-2 and V is TRBV6-6; D gene unclear. V gave up 0 bases and J gave up 6 bases, with 11 bases separating them. The CDR3 covers 14 residues. Germline-derived CDR1 and CDR2 are MNHNY and SVGAGI (reference sequence). Here the CDR3 reads CASSYSVSSDGYTF. The CDR3 nucleotides are TGTGCCAGCAGTTACTCGGTCAGTAGCGATGGCTACACCTTC.

This clone was found a few times. The J gene is TRBJ2-7, the V gene TRBV30, with 7 nucleotides matching TRBD2. With V trimmed by 3 bases and J by 0 bases, 8 bases remained unmatched. CDR1 is GTSNPN and CDR2 is SVGIG in the germline V gene (reference sequence). The CDR3 has 15 residues. This CDR3 is CAWRGRDAHSYEQYF. The CDR3 DNA reads TGTGCCTGGAGAGGGAGGGACGCCCACTCCTACGAGCAGTACTTC.

Written as DNA, the CDR3 is TGCAGTGCTGAACTGGGGACCCAGTACTTC. This sequence encodes CSAELGTQYF. The chain recombines TRBV20-1 with TRBJ2-5; D not resolved. Trimming pared 5 bases from V and 7 bases from J, leaving 8 bases between. The CDR3 sequence is 10 residues long. Germline loops: CDR1 DFQATT, CDR2 SNEGSKA (reference sequence).

This clone was counted only a few times. The V and J genes are TRBV12-3 or TRBV12-4 and TRBJ1-4; D uncertain. The CDR3 is made up of 13 amino acids. V lost 5 bases, J lost 8 bases, and 12 bases lay in between. CDR3 in DNA: TGTGCCAGCAGTCCCCATGGGAGGGAAAAACTGTTTTTT. Translated, it gives CASSPHGREKLFF.

The rearrangement links TRBV6-2 or TRBV6-3 to TRBJ1-2; the D is unclear. The CDR3 has 14 amino acids. V was clipped by 2 bases and J by 5 bases, with 12 bases between them. From germline, CDR1 is MNHEY and CDR2 SVGEGT. The CDR3, as DNA: TGTGCCAGCAGTTACGCCCTGGGAGGGTATGGCTACACCTTC. It yields the protein CASSYALGGYGYTF.

V is TRBV20-1 and J is TRBJ1-2, with D hard to call. V was clipped by 3 bases and J by 11 bases, with 13 bases between them. CDR1 and CDR2 from the germline V gene are DFQATT and SNEGSKA (reference sequence). This CDR3 spans 11 amino acids. The CDR3 sequence: CSARDSMSYTF. As DNA, the CDR3 is TGCAGTGCTAGGGATAGTATGAGTTACACCTTC.

V usage is TRBV7-9 and J usage is TRBJ2-5; D may be TRBD2 (7 bases). Germline-derived CDR1 and CDR2 are SEHNR and FQNEAQ (reference sequence). This CDR3 contains 14 residues. The ends were cut back, 5 bases at V and 5 bases at J, with 15 bases in the middle. Here the CDR3 DNA reads TGTGCCAGCAGCGGGGGGGGCCCGGGGGAGACCCAGTACTTC. Translated: CASSGGGPGETQYF.

The chain couples TRBV12-3 or TRBV12-4 to TRBJ2-7; D is unresolved. The CDR3 contains 13 residues. Trimming cost V 5 bases and J 7 bases, with 15 bases left between them. This CDR3 is CASSALLTGEQYF. The DNA for the CDR3 is TGTGCCAGCAGTGCCCTGTTAACTGGGGAGCAGTACTTC.

The genes are TRBV5-1 and TRBJ1-1; 10 nucleotides line up with TRBD1. The germline CDR1 and CDR2 sequences are SGHRS and YFSETQ. The CDR3 covers 14 residues. V was pared by 3 bases and J by 5 bases, with 4 bases of the junction left unmatched. CDR3 in amino acids: CASSSDRGQTEAFF. CDR3 nucleotide sequence: TGCGCCAGCAGCTCCGACAGGGGGCAAACTGAAGCTTTCTTT.

In nucleotides, the CDR3 is TGTGCCAGCAGATACCAGCTTTTTTCACCCCTCCACTTT. This encodes CASRYQLFSPLHF. The J gene is TRBJ1-6, the V gene TRBV27; D gene unclear. Germline V CDR1 and CDR2: MNHEY, SMNVEV (reference sequence). The ends were cut back, 6 bases at V and 9 bases at J, with 12 bases in the middle. CDR3 size: 13 residues.

In its sample, this clone was seen a few times. The V gene is TRBV14, the J gene TRBJ2-7, with D perhaps matching TRBD1 (6 bases). The CDR3 has 12 amino acids. The V gene's germline CDR1 is SGHDN and CDR2 FVKESK. Trimming shortened V by 3 bases and J by 6 bases, and 9 bases separated the two germline ends. CDR3 nucleotides: TGTGCCAGCAGCCACAACAGGGTCGAGCAGTACTTC. Protein: CASSHNRVEQYF. Based on the CDR3 plus reference TRBV14 and TRBJ2-7, the full variable domain is EAGVTQFPSHSVIEKGQTVTLRCDPISGHDNLYWYRRVMGKEIKFLLHFVKESKQDESGMPNNRFLAERTGGTYSTLKVQPAELEDSGVYFCASSHNRVEQYFGPGTRLTVT.

The V and J genes are TRBV28 and TRBJ1-2; TRBD1 agrees at 7 bases. In germline, CDR1 is MDHEN, CDR2 SYDVKM. The CDR3 is made up of 14 amino acids. V gave up 3 bases and J gave up 3 bases; unmatched junction bases: 4. DNA of the CDR3: TGTGCCAGCAGTTTGACAGGGAACGACTATGGCTACACCTTC. It specifies CASSLTGNDYGYTF.

V usage is TRBV2 and J usage is TRBJ2-3, with 11 bases matching TRBD1. This CDR3 spans 15 amino acids. Trimming removed 4 bases from V and 3 bases from J; junction bases left unmatched: 3. The germline gives CDR1 SNHLY, CDR2 FYNNEI. The CDR3 is CASSGDRGDTDTQYF. DNA of the CDR3: TGTGCCAGCAGTGGGGACAGGGGGGATACAGATACGCAGTATTTT.

This clone was counted a few times. The chain is built from TRBV24-1 and TRBJ1-5; weak D call: TRBD1 (5 bases). This CDR3 is built from 15 residues. The germline V and J ends were trimmed by 7 bases and 1 base, with 13 bases remaining between them. Germline V gives CDR1 KGHDR, CDR2 SFDVKD. Written as DNA, the CDR3 is TGTGCCACCAGGCCCGGGGGGGGGAGCAATCAGCCCCAGCATTTT. Translated: CATRPGGGSNQPQHF.

The V gene is TRBV18, the J gene TRBJ1-1, with D possibly being TRBD1 (5 bases). This CDR3 is built from 14 residues. V lost 2 bases and J 3 bases, leaving 10 bases between the germline ends. Looked up from germline, CDR1 is KGHSH and CDR2 is LQKENI. CDR3 DNA sequence: TGTGCCAGCTCACCAACGGGGGGGGACACTGAAGCTTTCTTT. Translation: CASSPTGGDTEAFF.

This clone was seen just once. The chain recombines TRBV7-9 with TRBJ2-1, with D unclear. The CDR3 consists of 15 residues. The germline V gene encodes CDR1 SEHNR and CDR2 FQNEAQ (reference sequence). The V and J ends lost 5 bases and 5 bases respectively, with 16 bases between them. The CDR3 coding sequence is TGTGCCAGCAGCCCCAACACGAGCCCCCACAATGAGCAGTTCTTC. It codes for CASSPNTSPHNEQFF.

The rearrangement links TRBV6-5 to TRBJ1-3, with D hard to call. With 5 bases removed from V and 4 bases from J, the gap between germline ends came to 9 bases. Looked up from germline, CDR1 is MNHEY and CDR2 is SVGAGI. The CDR3 has 13 amino acids. The CDR3 DNA reads TGTGCCAGCAGTCTGGCACGAGGAAACACCATATATTTT. Protein: CASSLARGNTIYF.

The CDR3 loop is CAWSVRGGDNSPLHF. In DNA form, the CDR3 reads TGTGCCTGGAGTGTCCGGGGTGGGGATAATTCACCCCTCCACTTT. The V gene is TRBV30, the J gene TRBJ1-6, with D unclear. This CDR3 has 15 residues. Between the trimmed V and J ends, which lost 0 bases and 5 bases, there was a span of 11 bases. The germline gives CDR1 GTSNPN, CDR2 SVGIG (reference sequence).

The chain links TRBV5-5 to TRBJ2-1; TRBD2 might be the D (5 bases). This CDR3 is 17 amino acids long. Germline V gene sequence: CDR1 SGHKS, CDR2 YYEKEE (reference sequence). Trimming took off 0 bases at V and 8 bases at J, with 21 bases between the two ends. The chain's CDR3 is CASSLVWRGRTPHEQFF. Written as DNA, the CDR3 is TGTGCCAGCAGCTTGGTATGGCGCGGCCGGACTCCTCATGAGCAGTTCTTC.

V is TRBV7-9 and J is TRBJ2-6; D gene unclear. The CDR3 spans 17 residues. Germline lookup yields CDR1 SEHNR and CDR2 FQNEAQ (reference sequence). The V gene lost 4 bases and the J gene lost 2 bases, with 15 bases spanning the gap. The CDR3 DNA is TGTGCCAGCAGCTCCTCGACCTCAAACCCTGGGGCCAACGTCCTGACTTTC. This codes for CASSSSTSNPGANVLTF.

As for this clone: Different DNA sequences within this sample yield the same CDR3. V is TRBV5-5 and J is TRBJ1-3; D call uncertain. V gave up 4 bases and J gave up 0 bases, with 11 bases separating them. The CDR3 loop spans 15 amino acids. Germline V gene data show CDR1 as SGHKS and CDR2 as YYEKEE (reference sequence). CDR3 sequence (DNA): TGTGCCAGCAGCCTGTGGGATTTCTCTGGAAACACCATATATTTT. Protein sequence: CASSLWDFSGNTIYF.

This clone came up a few times. The chain is built from TRBV6-4 and TRBJ1-5; no clear D. The V gene's germline CDR1 is MRHNA and CDR2 SNTAGT. The CDR3 runs 13 residues. The V gene lost 3 bases and the J gene lost 0 bases, with 3 bases spanning the gap. CDR3 in amino acids: CASSEVSNQPQHF. In DNA form, the CDR3 reads TGTGCCAGCAGTGAGGTTAGCAATCAGCCCCAGCATTTT.

In DNA form, the CDR3 reads TGTGCCAGCAGCAAAGATAAACAGGGTAGCACAGATACGCAGTATTTT. Protein product: CASSKDKQGSTDTQYF. The chain recombines TRBV21-1 with TRBJ2-3; the DNA was not compared with TRBD1, the D call given in the table. TRBV21-1 is shown as a pseudogene. The CDR3 spans 16 residues.

This chain joins TRBV15 and TRBJ2-7; 9 bases match TRBD1. There are 15 residues in the CDR3. The V gene's germline CDR1 is LNHNV and CDR2 YYDKDF (reference sequence). The junction had 8 bases not matched to a gene; V was cut back by 3 bases and J by 5 bases. In nucleotides, the CDR3 is TGTGCCACCAGCAGTGCACCGGGACAGGGTGACGAGCAGTACTTC. Amino acids: CATSSAPGQGDEQYF.

J is TRBJ1-5 and V is TRBV19; 11 bases line up with TRBD1. CDR3 size: 18 residues. The junction had 7 bases not matched to a gene; V was cut back by 3 bases and J by 0 bases. The germline V gene encodes CDR1 LNHDA and CDR2 SQIVND (reference sequence). CDR3 sequence reads: CASSMIGTGGYSNQPQHF. CDR3 bases: TGTGCCAGTAGTATGATCGGGACAGGGGGTTATAGCAATCAGCCCCAGCATTTT.